This entry concerns a single T cell receptor beta chain. As processed by the authors: Using reference gene primer amplification, nucleated cell counts were estimated. Repertoires were generated with immunoSEQ multiplex PCR, while TCRdb's copy carries only in-frame clones and drops some. The V and J calls and clone size were taken over from that table, and D and trimming were inferred from the DNA. The table includes 200,000 to 300,000 clones, approximately 89% detected once. The sample belongs to a study of blood T cell repertoires in COVID-19. Background on the study: Samples representing acute and convalescent COVID-19 were sourced from the United States, Italy and Spain.

In germline, CDR1 is SGHVS, CDR2 FNYEAQ. The CDR3 consists of 18 residues. The V gene end was trimmed by 5 bases and the J gene end by 3 bases; junction bases not matched to a gene: 16. This sequence originates from a man aged 35 to 55 who had recovered from COVID-19. Sequenced input: peripheral blood. The J gene is TRBJ2-7, the V gene TRBV7-6; 10 nucleotides align to TRBD2. DNA for the CDR3: TGTGCCAGCAGCGGAGGAATTGGCTTAGCGGGGGGATACTACGAGCAGTACTTC. Amino acids: CASSGGIGLAGGYYEQYF.